This T cell receptor (beta chain) is drawn from a study of T-cell reconstitution after alpha-beta-depleted transplantation in children. At least ten counts were recorded for this clonotype. The TCRbeta library incorporated unique molecular identifiers. TCRdb reanalysed the PCR reads using MiXCR and keeps one entry per CDR3 protein. This repertoire shows some 240,000 distinct CDR3 sequences, 9.7% found once; its top ten account for 5% to 6%. Trimming took 0 bases from V and 1 from J, leaving 19 bases between them. This CDR3 has 19 residues. Germline loops: CDR1 SQVTM, CDR2 ANQGSEA. The rearrangement joins TRBV29-1 to TRBJ2-6, with D possibly being TRBD2 (7 bases). The sample here was PBMCs from the stem cell graft donor, taken from the stem cell graft. The receptor was derived from a human donor who donated a stem cell graft to a child with SCID. This CDR3 is CSVEEWGQGEGSGANVLTF. The CDR3, as DNA: TGCAGCGTTGAAGAGTGGGGACAAGGGGAGGGTTCTGGGGCCAACGTCCTGACTTTC.